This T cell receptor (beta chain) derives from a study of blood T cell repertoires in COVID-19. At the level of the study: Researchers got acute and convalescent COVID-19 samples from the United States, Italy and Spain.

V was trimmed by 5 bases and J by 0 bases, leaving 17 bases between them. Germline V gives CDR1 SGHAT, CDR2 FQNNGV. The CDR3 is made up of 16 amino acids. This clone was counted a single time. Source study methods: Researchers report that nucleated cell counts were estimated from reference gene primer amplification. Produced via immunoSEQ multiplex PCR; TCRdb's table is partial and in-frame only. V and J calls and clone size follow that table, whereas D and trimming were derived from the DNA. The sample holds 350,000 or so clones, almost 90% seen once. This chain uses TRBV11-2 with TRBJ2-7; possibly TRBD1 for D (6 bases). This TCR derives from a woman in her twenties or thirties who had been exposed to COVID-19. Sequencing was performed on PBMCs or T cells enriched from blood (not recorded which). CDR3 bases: TGTGCCAGCAGCCCGGACGGGACAACCACCTCCTACGAGCAGTACTTC. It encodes CASSPDGTTTSYEQYF. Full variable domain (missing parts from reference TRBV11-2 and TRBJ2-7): EAGVAQSPRYKIIEKRQSVAFWCNPISGHATLYWYQQILGQGPKLLIQFQNNGVVDDSQLPKDRFSAERLKGVDSTLKIQPAKLEDSAVYLCASSPDGTTTSYEQYFGPGTRLTVT.